This T cell receptor beta chain was retrieved from a study of blood T cells in healthy people across ages. Study-level findings and limits: Both higher diversity and more naive CD4+ cells marked long-lived donors when set against aged donors.

The V end lost 4 bases, the J end lost 10 bases, and 11 bases lay between the germline ends. This CDR3 has 12 amino acids. This clonotype was detected many times. Its target is not known. Through a sample-barcoded 5' primer and a J-beta primer mix, a second PCR was run for 7 to 11 cycles. Each cDNA molecule carried a tag from a template-switch adaptor that contained 12 random nucleotides. TCRdb redid the calling of the 5' RACE reads with MiXCR, one entry per CDR3 protein. The repertoire holds under 800,000 distinct CDR3 sequences, with around 20% as singletons. The receptor was isolated from a man in his sixties or seventies in good health. The specimen sequenced was blood. The chain has TRBV12-3 or TRBV12-4 and TRBJ2-1, with D possibly TRBD2 on 6 matching bases. The CDR3 sequence: CASSSIAVEQFF. CDR3 coding DNA: TGTGCCAGCAGTTCGATAGCGGTCGAGCAGTTCTTC.